The rows below give T cell receptor beta chains drawn from one sample of a study of cytomegalovirus exposure and HLA in healthy donors. Clones were sequenced by immunoSEQ multiplex PCR, and TCRdb holds only the in-frame ones, with some missing. The sample yields 150,000 to 200,000 clones, about 88% seen once. Material for sequencing was PBMCs. These receptors were collected from a young woman in good health and CMV-seronegative. The CDR3 runs from the conserved cysteine through the conserved F or W. A D gene is named only where the DNA matches it firmly. The size of a clone is reported for some rows only, either as once, few or many, or as a class for expanded clones.

length: 19
J: TRBJ2-3
D: TRBD1
size: -
V: TRBV30
CDR3: CAWSVYELLGQGKADTQYF
DNA: TGTGCCTGGAGTGTATATGAGTTGCTGGGACAGGGGAAGGCAGATACGCAGTATTTT

length: 15
J: TRBJ2-1
D: -
size: -
V: TRBV28
CDR3: CASTLSGEWVNEQFF
DNA: TGTGCCAGCACTTTGAGTGGGGAGTGGGTCAATGAGCAGTTCTTC

length: 13
J: TRBJ1-2
D: -
size: -
V: TRBV10-3
CDR3: CAIRGGALQGYTF
DNA: TGTGCCATCAGGGGCGGGGCACTTCAGGGCTACACCTTC

length: 16
J: TRBJ2-3
D: TRBD2
size: once
V: TRBV27
CDR3: CASSNRLAGYGDTQYF
DNA: TGTGCCAGCAGCAACCGACTAGCGGGGTATGGAGATACGCAGTATTTT

length: 12
J: TRBJ2-1
D: -
size: -
V: TRBV27
CDR3: CASSSIDNEQFF
DNA: TGTGCCAGCAGCTCCATAGACAATGAGCAGTTCTTC

length: 17
J: TRBJ2-3
D: TRBD2
size: -
V: TRBV4-1
CDR3: CASSQVIRLAATDTQYF
DNA: TGCGCCAGCAGCCAAGTGATCAGACTAGCGGCAACAGATACGCAGTATTTT

length: 15
J: TRBJ2-1
D: -
size: -
V: TRBV6-5
CDR3: CASSPGTPSNNEQFF
DNA: TGTGCCAGCAGCCCCGGGACTCCCTCCAACAATGAGCAGTTCTTC

length: 16
J: TRBJ1-4
D: -
size: few
V: TRBV19
CDR3: CASSIKGQGSNEKLFF
DNA: TGTGCCAGTAGTATCAAGGGCCAGGGGAGTAATGAAAAACTGTTTTTT

length: 14
J: TRBJ1-3
D: -
size: -
V: TRBV5-1
CDR3: CASSFSGQSNTIYF
DNA: TGCGCCAGCAGCTTTAGTGGACAAAGTAACACCATATATTTT

length: 12
J: TRBJ1-1
D: TRBD1
size: -
V: TRBV28
CDR3: CASIHSTGEAFF
DNA: TGTGCCAGCATACACTCGACAGGGGAAGCTTTCTTT

length: 14
J: TRBJ1-4
D: -
size: -
V: TRBV30
CDR3: CAWSVWAEDEKLFF
DNA: TGTGCCTGGAGTGTATGGGCGGAGGATGAAAAACTGTTTTTT

length: 16
J: TRBJ1-6
D: TRBD1
size: few
V: TRBV6-6
CDR3: CASSLDRGRLGSPLHF
DNA: TGTGCCAGCAGCCTTGACAGGGGTCGGTTGGGATCACCCCTCCACTTT

length: 13
J: TRBJ1-5
D: -
size: once
V: TRBV6-6
CDR3: CASRDYSNQPQHF
DNA: TGTGCCAGCAGGGACTATAGCAATCAGCCCCAGCATTTT

length: 15
J: TRBJ2-7
D: TRBD2
size: few
V: TRBV27
CDR3: CASSLAGAPSYEQYF
DNA: TGTGCCAGCAGTCTAGCGGGAGCTCCCTCCTACGAGCAGTACTTC

length: 12
J: TRBJ1-1
D: -
size: few
V: TRBV19
CDR3: CASSPRNTEAFF
DNA: TGTGCCAGTAGCCCCAGGAACACTGAAGCTTTCTTT

length: 19
J: TRBJ2-1
D: TRBD2
size: -
V: TRBV7-6
CDR3: CASSLSGTSGGQEYNEQFF
DNA: TGTGCCAGCAGCCTTTCCGGGACTAGCGGGGGCCAAGAATACAATGAGCAGTTCTTC

length: 10
J: TRBJ2-5
D: -
size: -
V: TRBV29-1
CDR3: CSVRGETQYF
DNA: TGCAGCGTGCGAGGAGAGACCCAGTACTTC

length: 19
J: TRBJ1-6
D: TRBD1
size: -
V: TRBV19
CDR3: CASSILPGQGADWGSPLHF
DNA: TGTGCCAGTAGTATCCTACCCGGACAGGGGGCGGACTGGGGTTCACCCCTCCACTTT

length: 16
J: TRBJ2-3
D: TRBD2
size: -
V: TRBV2
CDR3: CASMPGSGGAFDTQYF
DNA: TGTGCCAGCATGCCGGGTAGCGGGGGGGCCTTTGATACGCAGTATTTT

length: 13
J: TRBJ1-1
D: TRBD1
size: -
V: TRBV19
CDR3: CASNDRENTEAFF
DNA: TGTGCCAGTAATGACAGGGAGAACACTGAAGCTTTCTTT

length: 13
J: TRBJ2-7
D: -
size: once
V: TRBV19
CDR3: CASSVGLLYEQYF
DNA: TGTGCCAGTAGTGTCGGACTTCTTTACGAGCAGTACTTC

length: 13
J: TRBJ2-2
D: -
size: -
V: TRBV2
CDR3: CASREGPTGELFF
DNA: TGTGCCAGCAGGGAGGGACCGACCGGGGAGCTGTTTTTT

length: 12
J: TRBJ1-2
D: -
size: -
V: TRBV11-2
CDR3: CASSPQGPGYTF
DNA: TGTGCCAGCAGCCCACAGGGTCCTGGCTACACCTTC

length: 16
J: TRBJ2-6
D: -
size: -
V: TRBV5-1
CDR3: CASSLAGGLGANVLTF
DNA: TGCGCCAGCAGCTTGGCTGGTGGCCTCGGGGCCAACGTCCTGACTTTC

length: 11
J: TRBJ1-2
D: -
size: -
V: TRBV28
CDR3: CASSYRGGYTF
DNA: TGTGCCAGCAGTTATAGAGGTGGCTACACCTTC

length: 15
J: TRBJ2-7
D: -
size: -
V: TRBV7-2
CDR3: CASSLGLAFSYEQYF
DNA: TGTGCCAGCAGCTTGGGGCTAGCGTTCTCCTACGAGCAGTACTTC

length: 15
J: TRBJ1-1
D: TRBD1
size: -
V: TRBV27
CDR3: CASSVSGTGGTEAFF
DNA: TGTGCCAGCAGTGTATCCGGGACAGGGGGCACTGAAGCTTTCTTT

length: 13
J: TRBJ1-5
D: -
size: -
V: TRBV18
CDR3: CASSRTENQPQHF
DNA: TGTGCCAGCTCACGGACAGAGAATCAGCCCCAGCATTTT

length: 16
J: TRBJ1-1
D: TRBD1
size: -
V: TRBV15
CDR3: CATSRGGQGPGTEAFF
DNA: TGTGCCACCAGCAGAGGGGGACAGGGTCCGGGAACTGAAGCTTTCTTT

length: 15
J: TRBJ1-1
D: -
size: -
V: TRBV4-2
CDR3: CASSQDRRSNTEAFF
DNA: TGTGCCAGCAGCCAAGATCGCCGGTCGAACACTGAAGCTTTCTTT

length: 17
J: TRBJ2-5
D: -
size: -
V: TRBV28
CDR3: CASSSRLAGDFRETQYF
DNA: TGTGCCAGCAGTTCCAGACTAGCAGGGGACTTTAGAGAGACCCAGTACTTC

length: 15
J: TRBJ2-7
D: TRBD2
size: -
V: TRBV6-1
CDR3: CASSEGILAVYEQYF
DNA: TGTGCCAGCAGTGAAGGAATACTAGCGGTATACGAGCAGTACTTC

length: 15
J: TRBJ1-1
D: TRBD1
size: -
V: TRBV7-2
CDR3: CASSFRGRGGTEAFF
DNA: TGTGCCAGCAGCTTCAGGGGGCGAGGTGGGACTGAAGCTTTCTTT

length: 15
J: TRBJ2-7
D: TRBD2
size: -
V: TRBV6-6
CDR3: CASSRTTSGSYEQYF
DNA: TGTGCCAGCAGTCGGACGACTAGCGGGAGTTACGAGCAGTACTTC

length: 14
J: TRBJ1-6
D: -
size: -
V: TRBV6-1
CDR3: CASMGSSYNSPLHF
DNA: TGTGCCAGCATGGGGAGCTCCTATAATTCACCCCTCCACTTT